These 2 T cell receptor beta chains share one sample of origin, sequenced in a study of CD8 T cells in ankylosing spondylitis. One entry per CDR3 protein, called by TCRdb with MiXCR from the 5' RACE reads. This sample yields tens of thousands of distinct CDR3 sequences, of which 6% are seen a single time; roughly 12% belongs to the top ten. Sequencing was performed on blood, either unsorted or a sorted T cell fraction (not recorded which). The receptors were sampled from a male donor with ankylosing spondylitis or in good health (not recorded which).

This clonotype was counted at least ten times. V gene TRBV20-1 combines with J gene TRBJ2-7, with 12 bases lining up with TRBD2. This CDR3 contains 20 residues. Losses at the gene ends were 1 base for V and 6 bases for J; bases not matched to a gene: 22. Germline assignment: CDR1 DFQATT and CDR2 SNEGSKA (reference sequence). CDR3 in amino acids: CSARGAGLAGIPRGSSEQYF. CDR3 in DNA: TGCAGTGCTAGAGGAGCTGGACTAGCGGGAATTCCGAGGGGGTCTAGCGAGCAGTACTTC.

This clonotype was seen many times. The chain links TRBV19 to TRBJ2-2; 10 bases are shared with TRBD2. This CDR3 region has 17 residues. Germline CDR1 LNHDA, CDR2 SQIVND (reference sequence). V was clipped by 3 bases and J by 2 bases; unmatched bases: 6. The CDR3 nucleotides are TGTGCCAGTAGTATGGAGCGGGAGGGCCGAAACACCGGGGAGCTGTTTTTT. Its translation is CASSMEREGRNTGELFF.